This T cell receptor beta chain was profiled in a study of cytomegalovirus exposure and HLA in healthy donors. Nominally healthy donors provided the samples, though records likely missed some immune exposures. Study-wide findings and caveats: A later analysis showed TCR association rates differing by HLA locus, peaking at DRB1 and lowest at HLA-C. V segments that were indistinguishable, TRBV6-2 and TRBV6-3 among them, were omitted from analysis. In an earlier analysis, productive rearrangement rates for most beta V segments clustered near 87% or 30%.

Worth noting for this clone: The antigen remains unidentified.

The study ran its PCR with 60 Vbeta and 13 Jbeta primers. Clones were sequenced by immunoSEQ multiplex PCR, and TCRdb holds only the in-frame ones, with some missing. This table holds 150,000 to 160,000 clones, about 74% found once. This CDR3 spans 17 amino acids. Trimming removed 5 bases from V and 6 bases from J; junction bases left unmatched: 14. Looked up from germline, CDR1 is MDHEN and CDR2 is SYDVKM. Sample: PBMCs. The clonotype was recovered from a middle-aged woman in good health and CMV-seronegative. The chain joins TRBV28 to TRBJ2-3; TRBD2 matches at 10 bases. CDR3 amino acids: CASSPPSGGDLQDTQYF. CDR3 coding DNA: TGTGCCAGCAGTCCGCCTAGCGGGGGAGACCTCCAGGATACGCAGTATTTT.